The 15 T cell receptor beta chains given below trace back to one sample, sequenced in a study of regulatory T cells in long-lasting Graves disease. The time point here: persistent/refractory GD, antithyroid drugs over 5 years with positive TRAb. The TCR library was made from RNA extracted from PBMCs. Both iRepertoire HTBI primers and Arm-PCR of CDR3 regions were used to build the TCR beta libraries. TCRdb re-analysed the multiplex PCR reads in MiXCR, keeping a single row per CDR3 protein. The sample has 300,000 to 400,000 distinct CDR3 sequences; 15% to 20% are singletons. The specimen comprised peripheral blood mononuclear cells (PBMCs), sampled when the disease was refractory, from a patient treated with antithyroid drugs. The source is a female donor with Graves disease.

This sequence joins TRBV15 and TRBJ1-1; D ambiguous. Looked up from germline, CDR1 is LNHNV and CDR2 is YYDKDF (reference sequence). With 0 bases removed from V and 4 bases from J, the gap between germline ends came to 9 bases. This CDR3 spans 14 amino acids. The CDR3 spells CATSRDTGSTEAFF. The CDR3 DNA follows: TGTGCCACCAGCAGAGATACGGGGAGCACTGAAGCTTTCTTT.

Notes on this clonotype: Being one base from a much bigger clone, this may be a read error. V usage is TRBV19 and J usage is TRBJ1-5; 10 bases match TRBD1. Germline loops: CDR1 LNHDA, CDR2 SQIVND (reference sequence). The CDR3 consists of 18 residues. The CDR3 protein is CARSRTGGRVGSNQPQHF. DNA of the CDR3: TGTGCCCGTAGTCGGACAGGGGGTAGAGTCGGGAGCAATCAGCCCCAGCATTTT.

This clonotype was counted between two and nine times. The chain uses TRBV19 and TRBJ2-7, with 9 nucleotides matching TRBD1. J gave up 2 bases and V 7 bases, and 3 bases lay outside the gene matches. CDR1 LNHDA and CDR2 SQIVND come from the germline V gene (reference sequence). This CDR3 comprises 13 residues. In DNA form, the CDR3 reads TGTGCCAGTACCGGGACAGGGCCCTACGAGCAGTACTTC. Its translation is CASTGTGPYEQYF.

Comments on this clonotype: Being one base from a much bigger clone, this may be a read error. This chain uses TRBV6-2 or TRBV6-3 with TRBJ1-2; 10 bases align to TRBD1. Per germline, CDR1 MNHEY and CDR2 SVGEGT. The CDR3 has 16 residues. The DNA for the CDR3 is TGTGTCAGCAGTCCCCTCGGACAGGGGGTTTTCAATGGCTACACCTTC. This gives the protein CVSSPLGQGVFNGYTF.

This clonotype was detected many times. The chain recombines TRBV6-1 with TRBJ2-7, with 8 bases lining up with TRBD1. Trimming took 6 bases from V and 2 from J; bases not matched to a gene: 6. Germline-derived CDR1 and CDR2 are MNHNS and SASEGT. The CDR3 is made up of 14 amino acids. The CDR3 is CASRGRTGTYEQYF. For the CDR3, the DNA is TGTGCCAGCAGAGGCAGGACAGGGACCTACGAGCAGTACTTC.

This clonotype was picked up many times. The rearrangement links TRBV2 to TRBJ1-2; the D is unclear. Trimming cost V 9 bases and J 8 bases, with 16 bases left between them. This CDR3 is 12 amino acids long. The germline CDR1 and CDR2 sequences are SNHLY and FYNNEI. The CDR3 spells CASRSGEVGYTF. As DNA, the CDR3 is TGTGCCAGTCGAAGCGGGGAGGTCGGCTACACCTTC.

In this sample, this clonotype turned up a few times. This sequence joins TRBV6-1 and TRBJ2-2; tentatively, D is TRBD2 (5 bases). The germline V gene encodes CDR1 MNHNS and CDR2 SASEGT. V was cut by 6 bases and J by 7 bases, with 12 bases left in between. The CDR3 runs 13 residues. The CDR3 coding sequence is TGTGCCAGCAGCCCTGGAGGAATCGGGGAGCTGTTTTTT. This encodes CASSPGGIGELFF.

The rearrangement joins TRBV5-1 to TRBJ2-7, with D tentatively TRBD2 (5 bases). Germline-derived CDR1 and CDR2 are SGHRS and YFSETQ. Trimming shortened V by 0 bases and J by 5 bases, and 15 bases separated the two germline ends. The CDR3 runs to 15 residues. CDR3 nucleotides: TGCGCCAGCAGCTTGGCTCCCGCTAGGCGGGACGAGCAGTACTTC. Protein product: CASSLAPARRDEQYF.

This clonotype came up many times. The J gene is TRBJ2-5, the V gene TRBV11-3; perhaps TRBD2 as D (5 bases). There are 16 residues in the CDR3. V lost 1 base and J 5 bases, leaving 17 bases between the germline ends. Per germline, CDR1 SGHNT and CDR2 YENEEA. CDR3 bases: TGTGCCAGCAGCTTAGGTCGGCGGGCCGTATTGGAGACCCAGTACTTC. Translated, it gives CASSLGRRAVLETQYF.

The V and J genes are TRBV10-3 and TRBJ1-1; possibly TRBD1 for D (5 bases). Looked up from germline, CDR1 is ENHRY and CDR2 is SYGVKD. The CDR3 spans 15 residues. Trimming took 3 bases from V and 2 from J, leaving 13 bases between them. CDR3 in DNA: TGTGCCATCAGTGAACCTCTGGGGGAAAACACTGAAGCTTTCTTT. Its protein product is CAISEPLGENTEAFF.

This clonotype was detected ten times or more. The chain carries TRBV6-1 and TRBJ1-2; TRBD1 agrees at 11 bases. The V gene's germline CDR1 is MNHNS and CDR2 SASEGT. The CDR3 consists of 17 residues. J lost 5 bases, V lost 3 bases, and 11 bases had no gene match. The CDR3 bases are TGTGCCAGCAGTGAGAGGGGTCGTGGACAGGGGGCTTATGGCTACACCTTC. Its translation is CASSERGRGQGAYGYTF.

This clonotype has ten or more counts. The CDR3 DNA reads TGTGCCAGCAGCCGTCAAACTAGCGGGGGGGCACAAAGCTACGAGCAGTACTTC. Its protein is CASSRQTSGGAQSYEQYF. The chain employs TRBV7-2 and TRBJ2-7; 13 bases agree with TRBD2. J was trimmed by 3 bases and V by 5 bases; bases with no gene match: 13. Germline V gene sequence: CDR1 SGHTA, CDR2 FQGNSA. The CDR3 extends over 18 amino acids.

Ten or more counts support this clonotype. J is TRBJ2-1 and V is TRBV12-3 or TRBV12-4; no definite D call. The CDR3 has 14 residues. Trimming shortened V by 1 base and J by 4 bases, and 8 bases separated the two germline ends. Here the CDR3 DNA reads TGTGCCAGCAGTTTAGACAGTACGTACAATGAGCAGTTCTTC. As protein: CASSLDSTYNEQFF.

This sequence joins TRBV6-5 and TRBJ1-1; D gene uncertain. V shed 0 bases and J shed 4 bases, with 9 bases lying between them. This CDR3 has 14 residues. Germline loops: CDR1 MNHEY, CDR2 SVGAGI. The CDR3 DNA reads as TGTGCCAGCAGTTACTCGATCGGGGTCACTGAAGCTTTCTTT. Translated: CASSYSIGVTEAFF.

This rearrangement joins TRBV28 to TRBJ1-5, with D maybe TRBD1 (5 bases). The V and J ends lost 4 bases and 4 bases respectively, with 11 bases between them. The CDR3 is made up of 14 amino acids. CDR1 MDHEN and CDR2 SYDVKM come from the germline V gene. In nucleotides, the CDR3 is TGTGCCAGCAGTTCGAGTCAGGGAAATCAGCCCCAGCATTTT. The encoded protein is CASSSSQGNQPQHF.